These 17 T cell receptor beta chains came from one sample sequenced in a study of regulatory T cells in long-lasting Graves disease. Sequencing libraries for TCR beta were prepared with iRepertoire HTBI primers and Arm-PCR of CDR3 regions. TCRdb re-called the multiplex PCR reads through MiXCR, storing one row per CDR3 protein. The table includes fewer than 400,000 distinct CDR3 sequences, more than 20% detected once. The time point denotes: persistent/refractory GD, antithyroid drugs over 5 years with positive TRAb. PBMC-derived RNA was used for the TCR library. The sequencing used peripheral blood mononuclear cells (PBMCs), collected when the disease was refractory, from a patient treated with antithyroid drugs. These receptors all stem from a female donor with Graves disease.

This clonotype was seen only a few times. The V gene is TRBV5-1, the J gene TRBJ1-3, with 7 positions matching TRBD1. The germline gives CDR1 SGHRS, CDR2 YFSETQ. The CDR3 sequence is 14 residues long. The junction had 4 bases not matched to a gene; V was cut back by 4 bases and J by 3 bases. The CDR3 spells CASSQGQVGNTIYF. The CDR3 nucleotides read TGCGCCAGCAGCCAAGGACAGGTTGGAAACACCATATATTTT.

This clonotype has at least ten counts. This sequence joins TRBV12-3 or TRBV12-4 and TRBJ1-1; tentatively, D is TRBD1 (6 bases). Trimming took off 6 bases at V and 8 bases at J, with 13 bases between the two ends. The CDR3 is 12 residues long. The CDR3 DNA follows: TGTGCCAGCAGCCCAGACAGGTTAGAAGCTTTCTTT. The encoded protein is CASSPDRLEAFF.

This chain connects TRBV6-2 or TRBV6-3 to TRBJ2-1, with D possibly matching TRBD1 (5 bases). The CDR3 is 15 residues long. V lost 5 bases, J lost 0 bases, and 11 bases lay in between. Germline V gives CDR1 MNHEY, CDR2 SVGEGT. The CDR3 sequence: CASSQDRISYNEQFF. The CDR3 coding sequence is TGTGCCAGCAGTCAAGACAGAATCTCCTACAATGAGCAGTTCTTC.

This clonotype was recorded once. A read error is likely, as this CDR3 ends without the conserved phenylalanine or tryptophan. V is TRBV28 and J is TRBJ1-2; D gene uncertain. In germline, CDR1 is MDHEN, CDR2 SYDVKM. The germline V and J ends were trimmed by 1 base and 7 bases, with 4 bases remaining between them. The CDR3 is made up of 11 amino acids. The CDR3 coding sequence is TGTGCCAGCAGTTTATTGTCTGGCTACACCCTC. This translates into CASSLLSGYTL.

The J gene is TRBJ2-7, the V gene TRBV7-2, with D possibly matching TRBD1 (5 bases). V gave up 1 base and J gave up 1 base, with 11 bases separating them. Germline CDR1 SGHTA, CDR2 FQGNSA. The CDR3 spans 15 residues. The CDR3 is CASSLGWGKSYEQYF. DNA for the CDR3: TGTGCCAGCAGCTTAGGGTGGGGCAAATCCTACGAGCAGTACTTC.

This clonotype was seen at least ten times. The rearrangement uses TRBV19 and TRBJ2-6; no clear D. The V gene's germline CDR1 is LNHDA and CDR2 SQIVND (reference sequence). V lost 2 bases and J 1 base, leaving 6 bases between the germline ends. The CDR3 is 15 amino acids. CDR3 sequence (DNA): TGTGCCAGTAGTATAACCGGATCTGGGGCCAACGTCCTGACTTTC. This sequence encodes CASSITGSGANVLTF.

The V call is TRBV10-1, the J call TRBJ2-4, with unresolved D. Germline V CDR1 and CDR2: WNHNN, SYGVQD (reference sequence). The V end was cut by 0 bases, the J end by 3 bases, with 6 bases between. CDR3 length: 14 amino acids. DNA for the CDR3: TGCGCCAGCAGTGAGTCCCTAAGCAAAAACATTCAGTACTTC. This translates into CASSESLSKNIQYF.

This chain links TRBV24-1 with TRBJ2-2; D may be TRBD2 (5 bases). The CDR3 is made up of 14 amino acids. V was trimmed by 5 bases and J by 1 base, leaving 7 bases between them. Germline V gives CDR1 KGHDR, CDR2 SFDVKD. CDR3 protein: CATSGAGNTGELFF. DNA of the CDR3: TGTGCCACCAGTGGCGCGGGGAACACCGGGGAGCTGTTTTTT.

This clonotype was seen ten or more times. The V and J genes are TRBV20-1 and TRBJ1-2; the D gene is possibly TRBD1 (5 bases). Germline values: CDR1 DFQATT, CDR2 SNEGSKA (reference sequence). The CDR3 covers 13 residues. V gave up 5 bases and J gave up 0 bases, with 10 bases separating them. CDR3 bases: TGCAGTGCTGAGACAGCCACTAACTATGGCTACACCTTC. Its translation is CSAETATNYGYTF.

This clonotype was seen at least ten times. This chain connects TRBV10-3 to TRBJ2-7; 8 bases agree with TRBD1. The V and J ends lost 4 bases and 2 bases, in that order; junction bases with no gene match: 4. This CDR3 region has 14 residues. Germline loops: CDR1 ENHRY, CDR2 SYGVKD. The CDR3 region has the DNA TGTGCCATCAGTGTCGACAGGGGTGCCTACGAGCAGTACTTC. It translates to CAISVDRGAYEQYF.

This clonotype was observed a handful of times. The CDR3 spells CASSLTSFSYEQYF. The CDR3 nucleotides read TGTGCCAGCAGCCTGACTAGCTTCTCTTACGAGCAGTACTTC. This chain uses TRBV4-2 with TRBJ2-7; 7 bases match TRBD2. From germline, CDR1 is LGHNA and CDR2 YNFKEQ. J lost 4 bases, V lost 4 bases, and 7 bases had no gene match. The CDR3 is 14 amino acids.

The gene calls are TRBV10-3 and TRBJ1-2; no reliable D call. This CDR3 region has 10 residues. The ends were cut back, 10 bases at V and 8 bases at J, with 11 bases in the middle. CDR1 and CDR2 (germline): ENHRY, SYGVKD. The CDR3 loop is CATQSRGYTF. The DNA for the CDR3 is TGTGCCACTCAAAGTAGGGGCTACACCTTC.

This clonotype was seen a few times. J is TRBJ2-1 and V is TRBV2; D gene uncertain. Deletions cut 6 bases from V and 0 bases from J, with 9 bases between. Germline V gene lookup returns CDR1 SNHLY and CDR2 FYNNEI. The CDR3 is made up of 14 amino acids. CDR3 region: CASSQETSYNEQFF. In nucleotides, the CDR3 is TGTGCCAGCAGCCAGGAAACCTCCTACAATGAGCAGTTCTTC.

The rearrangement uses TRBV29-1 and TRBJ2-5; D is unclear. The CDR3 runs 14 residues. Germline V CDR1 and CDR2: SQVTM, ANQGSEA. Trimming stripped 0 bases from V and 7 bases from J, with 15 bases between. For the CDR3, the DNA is TGCAGCGTTGAAGATAGTTTGCCGGCAAGGACCCAGTACTTC. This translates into CSVEDSLPARTQYF.

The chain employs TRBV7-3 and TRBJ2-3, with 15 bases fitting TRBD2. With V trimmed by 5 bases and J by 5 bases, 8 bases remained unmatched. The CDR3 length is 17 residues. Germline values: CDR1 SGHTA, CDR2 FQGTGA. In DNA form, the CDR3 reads TGTGCCAGCAGCCCAGGACTAGCGGGAGGGCCCCTAGATACGCAGTATTTT. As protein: CASSPGLAGGPLDTQYF.

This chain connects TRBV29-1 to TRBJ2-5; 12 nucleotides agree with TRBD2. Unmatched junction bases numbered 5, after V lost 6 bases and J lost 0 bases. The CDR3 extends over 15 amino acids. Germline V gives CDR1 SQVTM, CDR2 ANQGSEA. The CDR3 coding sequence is TGCAGCGTAGCGCGACTAGCGGGAGACCAAGAGACCCAGTACTTC. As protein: CSVARLAGDQETQYF.

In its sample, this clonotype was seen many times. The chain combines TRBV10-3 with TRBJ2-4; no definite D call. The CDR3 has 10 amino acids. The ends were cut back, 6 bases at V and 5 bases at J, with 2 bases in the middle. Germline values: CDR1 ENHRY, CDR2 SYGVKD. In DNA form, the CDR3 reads TGTGCCATCAGGCAAAACATTCAGTACTTC. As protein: CAIRQNIQYF.